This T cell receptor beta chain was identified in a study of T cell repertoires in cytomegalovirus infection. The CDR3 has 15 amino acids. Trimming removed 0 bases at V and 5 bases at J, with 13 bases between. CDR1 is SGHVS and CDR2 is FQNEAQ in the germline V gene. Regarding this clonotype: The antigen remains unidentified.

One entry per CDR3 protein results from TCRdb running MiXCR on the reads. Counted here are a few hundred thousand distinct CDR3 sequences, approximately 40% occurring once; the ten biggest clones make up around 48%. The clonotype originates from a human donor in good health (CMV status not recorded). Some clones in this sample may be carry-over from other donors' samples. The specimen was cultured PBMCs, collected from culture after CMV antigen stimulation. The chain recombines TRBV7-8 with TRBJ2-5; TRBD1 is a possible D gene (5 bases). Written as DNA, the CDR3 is TGTGCCAGCAGCTTAGCACGGCAGGGCCTGGAGACCCAGTACTTC. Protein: CASSLARQGLETQYF. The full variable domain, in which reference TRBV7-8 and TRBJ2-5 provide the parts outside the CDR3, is GAGVSQSPRYKVAKRGQDVALRCDPISGHVSLFWYQQALGQGPEFLTYFQNEAQLDKSGLPSDRFFAERPEGSVSTLKIQRTQQEDSAVYLCASSLARQGLETQYFGPGTRLLVL.